This is a list of T cell receptor beta chains from one sample in a study of cytomegalovirus exposure and HLA in healthy donors. Here immunoSEQ multiplex PCR was the method, and the copy in TCRdb shows in-frame clones only, minus some. This table holds almost 200,000 clones, more than 75% found once. Material for sequencing was PBMCs. These receptors originate from a male donor in good health and CMV-seropositive. Each CDR3 is given with its conserved first and last residue. Fields, in order: D gene, V gene, clone size, J gene, CDR3 DNA, CDR3 protein. The D gene is left open where the match is weak. Some rows mark clone size as missing; the rest say once, few, many or name a class of expanded clone.

d_gene: TRBD2
v_gene: TRBV5-4
abundance: .
j_gene: TRBJ2-5
CDR3nt: TGTGCCAGCAGCCTCTCCGCGGGGGGGGAGACCCAGTACTTC
CDR3aa: CASSLSAGGETQYF

d_gene: .
v_gene: TRBV4-2
abundance: .
j_gene: TRBJ2-5
CDR3nt: TGTGCCAGCAGCCAAGATGGAGTTGAGGGTCAAGAGACCCAGTACTTC
CDR3aa: CASSQDGVEGQETQYF

d_gene: TRBD1
v_gene: TRBV7-9
abundance: once
j_gene: TRBJ2-7
CDR3nt: TGTGCCAGCATCAATACGGGACAGGGTCAGAACGAGCAGTACTTC
CDR3aa: CASINTGQGQNEQYF

d_gene: .
v_gene: TRBV7-2
abundance: .
j_gene: TRBJ2-7
CDR3nt: TGTGCCAGCAGCTTTCTAGGGGGCGCGGGGTCCTACGAGCAGTACTTC
CDR3aa: CASSFLGGAGSYEQYF

d_gene: .
v_gene: TRBV4-1
abundance: .
j_gene: TRBJ1-5
CDR3nt: TGCGCCAGCAGCCAAGGACAGTTTGATCAGCCCCAGCATTTT
CDR3aa: CASSQGQFDQPQHF

d_gene: .
v_gene: TRBV4-3
abundance: once
j_gene: TRBJ2-5
CDR3nt: TGCGCCAGCAGCCGGACAGGGACTATAGGGAAAGAGACCCAGTACTTC
CDR3aa: CASSRTGTIGKETQYF

d_gene: .
v_gene: TRBV6-5
abundance: .
j_gene: TRBJ2-7
CDR3nt: TGTGCCAGCAGTCTCCTGACAGGCTACGAGCAGTACTTC
CDR3aa: CASSLLTGYEQYF

d_gene: .
v_gene: TRBV29-1
abundance: .
j_gene: TRBJ1-3
CDR3nt: TGCAGCGGCCGGGACACCATATATTTT
CDR3aa: CSGRDTIYF

d_gene: .
v_gene: TRBV7-2
abundance: few
j_gene: TRBJ1-5
CDR3nt: TGTGCCAGCACCCCTTCGGGGAATCAGCCCCAGCATTTT
CDR3aa: CASTPSGNQPQHF

d_gene: .
v_gene: TRBV5-1
abundance: .
j_gene: TRBJ2-7
CDR3nt: TGCGCCAGCAGCTTGGAAGGTTGGGGAGCAATTGGGAGGGAGCAGTACTTC
CDR3aa: CASSLEGWGAIGREQYF

d_gene: .
v_gene: TRBV7-2
abundance: .
j_gene: TRBJ1-5
CDR3nt: TGTGCCAGCAGCCCGGAGAGACAGACTAGCAATCAGCCCCAGCATTTT
CDR3aa: CASSPERQTSNQPQHF

d_gene: .
v_gene: TRBV19
abundance: .
j_gene: TRBJ2-1
CDR3nt: TGTGCCAGTAGTATCGTCCCGACAGGTAGCTCCTACAATGAGCAGTTCTTC
CDR3aa: CASSIVPTGSSYNEQFF

d_gene: TRBD1
v_gene: TRBV6-5
abundance: .
j_gene: TRBJ2-5
CDR3nt: TGTGCCAGCAGTAGACAGGGACGGGAGACCCAGTACTTC
CDR3aa: CASSRQGRETQYF

d_gene: TRBD2
v_gene: TRBV7-3
abundance: .
j_gene: TRBJ2-7
CDR3nt: TGTGCCAGCAGCCCCGGGGGGGGGCTGGGAGAGCAGTACTTC
CDR3aa: CASSPGGGLGEQYF

d_gene: .
v_gene: TRBV4-1
abundance: .
j_gene: TRBJ1-4
CDR3nt: TGCGCCAGCAGCCAAGGCAGGGGTGAAAAACTGTTTTTT
CDR3aa: CASSQGRGEKLFF

d_gene: .
v_gene: TRBV9
abundance: .
j_gene: TRBJ1-1
CDR3nt: TGTGCCAGCAGCGTAGACCAGGGCACTGAAGCTTTCTTT
CDR3aa: CASSVDQGTEAFF

d_gene: TRBD1
v_gene: TRBV5-1
abundance: .
j_gene: TRBJ2-5
CDR3nt: TGCGCCGGCAGCTTGCGCGCTCTTACAGGGGCCCAAGAGACCCAGTACTTC
CDR3aa: CAGSLRALTGAQETQYF